The 23 T cell receptor beta chains below come from one sample, sequenced in a study of blood T cell repertoires in COVID-19. TCRdb's table, derived via immunoSEQ multiplex PCR, lists solely in-frame clones and lacks some. Seen here are fewer than 70,000 clones, roughly 85% observed once, and the top ten hold roughly 25%. Sequences were obtained from peripheral blood. Every receptor here comes from a man aged 50 or older with acute or convalescent COVID-19.

This clone was recorded only once. The gene calls are TRBV19 and TRBJ1-2; the D gene is possibly TRBD1 (6 bases). Germline V CDR1 and CDR2: LNHDA, SQIVND (reference sequence). V dropped 4 bases and J dropped 1 base, with 16 bases sitting between them. CDR3 size: 16 residues. The CDR3 bases are TGTGCCAGTAGTAAGTCGTTGGACAGCCTTAACTATGGCTACACCTTC. It yields the protein CASSKSLDSLNYGYTF. The full variable domain, with the rest looked up from reference TRBV19 and TRBJ1-2, is DGGITQSPKYLFRKEGQNVTLSCEQNLNHDAMYWYRQDPGQGLRLIYYSQIVNDFQKGDIAEGYSVSREKKESFPLTVTSAQKNPTAFYLCASSKSLDSLNYGYTFGSGTRLTVV.

The chain carries TRBV5-1 and TRBJ2-2; a weak D match, TRBD2 (5 bases). Germline V CDR1 and CDR2: SGHRS, YFSETQ. This CDR3 is 15 amino acids long. V was trimmed by 2 bases and J by 4 bases, leaving 12 bases between them. The CDR3 loop is CASSFYASGTGELFF. DNA of the CDR3: TGCGCCAGCAGCTTTTATGCGAGCGGCACCGGGGAGCTGTTTTTT.

This chain's CDR3 is CASGHESPLHF. The DNA of the CDR3 is TGTGCCAGCGGGCACGAGTCACCCCTCCACTTT. The chain combines TRBV9 with TRBJ1-6; D call uncertain. Between the trimmed V and J ends, which lost 7 bases and 10 bases, there was a span of 9 bases. CDR1 SGDLS and CDR2 YYNGEE come from the germline V gene. The CDR3 sequence is 11 residues long.

This chain links TRBV7-9 with TRBJ2-3; D remains unclear. Trimming cost V 5 bases and J 6 bases, with 12 bases left between them. The CDR3 totals 13 residues. The germline gives CDR1 SEHNR, CDR2 FQNEAQ (reference sequence). The CDR3 bases are TGTGCCAGCAGCCCCAGAGGTCCCGATACGCAGTATTTT. Translation: CASSPRGPDTQYF.

The chain joins TRBV13 to TRBJ2-5, with a weak D call TRBD2 (6 bases). This CDR3 has 14 amino acids. Germline V gives CDR1 PRHDT, CDR2 FYEKMQ (reference sequence). V lost 5 bases and J lost 4, with 14 bases in between. In DNA, the CDR3 is TGTGCCAGCAGCCAGAGGGAGGTGGGAGAGACCCAGTACTTC. The encoded protein is CASSQREVGETQYF.

The CDR3 nucleotides read TGTGCCAGCAGCTTAGGCCCTATGTCTGAGCAGTTCTTC. It encodes CASSLGPMSEQFF. The chain couples TRBV13 to TRBJ2-1, with D unclear. V lost 0 bases and J lost 9, with 9 bases in between. The CDR3 has 13 residues. Germline-derived CDR1 and CDR2 are PRHDT and FYEKMQ (reference sequence). Combining the CDR3 with reference TRBV13 and TRBJ2-1 gives the whole variable domain AAGVIQSPRHLIKEKRETATLKCYPIPRHDTVYWYQQGPGQDPQFLISFYEKMQSDKGSIPDRFSAQQFSDYHSELNMSSLELGDSALYFCASSLGPMSEQFFGPGTRLTVL.

This clone was seen a single time. The chain recombines TRBV6-6 with TRBJ1-5; D ambiguous. Trimming stripped 5 bases from V and 6 bases from J, with 17 bases between. The CDR3 has 15 residues. Germline lookup yields CDR1 MNHNY and CDR2 SVGAGI (reference sequence). CDR3 DNA sequence: TGTGCCAGCAGTCCACCCGAGAGGGCGGGTCAGCCCCAGCATTTT. Translated: CASSPPERAGQPQHF.

CDR3 bases: TGCGCCAGCAGCTTGGTGGCCGTTAACACTGAAGCTTTCTTT. Protein product: CASSLVAVNTEAFF. The chain combines TRBV5-1 with TRBJ1-1; D call uncertain. CDR1 SGHRS and CDR2 YFSETQ come from the germline V gene. V lost 0 bases and J 2 bases, leaving 8 bases between the germline ends. There are 14 residues in the CDR3.

The chain joins TRBV7-9 to TRBJ2-5, with D possibly matching TRBD2 (6 bases). CDR1 SEHNR and CDR2 FQNEAQ come from the germline V gene (reference sequence). The CDR3 spans 16 residues. V dropped 5 bases and J dropped 9 bases, with 25 bases sitting between them. As DNA, the CDR3 is TGTGCCAGCAGCACGGGGACTGCAGGTGGATTTTCGTCCCAGTACTTC. It yields the protein CASSTGTAGGFSSQYF.

This clone has a count of ten or more. The rearrangement joins TRBV7-3 to TRBJ1-6; perhaps TRBD1 as D (6 bases). The CDR3 spans 15 residues. V was trimmed by 2 bases and J by 7 bases, leaving 12 bases between them. Looked up from germline, CDR1 is SGHTA and CDR2 is FQGTGA. The CDR3 spells CASSLVGGENSPLHF. The CDR3 nucleotides read TGTGCCAGCAGCTTAGTTGGGGGCGAAAATTCACCCCTCCACTTT.

The CDR3 region has the DNA TGTGCCAGCAGCTCGACCCGCGGGGGGGCGGGGCTCAATGAGCAGTTCTTC. It specifies CASSSTRGGAGLNEQFF. The chain combines TRBV5-4 with TRBJ2-1, with 9 bases that match TRBD2. In germline, CDR1 is SGHNT, CDR2 YYREEE (reference sequence). J was trimmed by 6 bases and V by 3 bases; bases with no gene match: 13. The CDR3 totals 17 residues.

Comments on this clone: The junction shows a germline mismatch at one end, possibly a read error. The genes are TRBV6-1 and TRBJ2-3; TRBD2 matches at 9 bases. The length of the CDR3 is 20 residues. Germline V lookup: CDR1 MNHNS, CDR2 SASEGT. CDR3 amino acids: CARSGPPGLAGGRGTDTQYF. The DNA for the CDR3 is TGTGCCCGCAGTGGGCCCCCGGGACTCGCGGGGGGGCGGGGCACAGATACGCAGTATTTT.

This clone was seen a few times. The chain has TRBV10-3 and TRBJ2-5; 8 bases are a match to TRBD1. V lost 6 bases to trimming and J lost 1 base; unmatched junction nucleotides: 10. The CDR3 runs 16 residues. Germline V gene sequence: CDR1 ENHRY, CDR2 SYGVKD. The CDR3 loop reads CAIRTGQGGGQETQYF. The CDR3 coding sequence is TGTGCCATCAGGACCGGACAGGGTGGTGGCCAAGAGACCCAGTACTTC.

This chain connects TRBV4-1 to TRBJ1-1; the D gene is possibly TRBD1 (6 bases). The length of the CDR3 is 16 residues. Germline V lookup: CDR1 MGHRA, CDR2 YSYEKL. Trimming shortened V by 1 base and J by 1 base, and 13 bases separated the two germline ends. The DNA of the CDR3 is TGCGCCAGCAGCCAAGGGAAGGGGGGGCAGAACACTGAAGCTTTCTTT. The encoded protein is CASSQGKGGQNTEAFF.

This clone was picked up one time. The rearrangement uses TRBV5-5 and TRBJ2-5; 7 nucleotides align to TRBD1. J lost 3 bases, V lost 4 bases, and 6 bases had no gene match. This CDR3 comprises 14 residues. Germline V CDR1 and CDR2: SGHKS, YYEKEE (reference sequence). For the CDR3, the DNA is TGTGCCAGCAGCCGAGCCGGGACAGAAGAGACCCAGTACTTC. It encodes CASSRAGTEETQYF.

J is TRBJ1-3 and V is TRBV25-1, with 9 bases matching TRBD1. J was trimmed by 3 bases and V by 5 bases; bases with no gene match: 5. Germline V gene data show CDR1 as MGHDK and CDR2 as SYGVNS. The CDR3 has 15 residues. CDR3 amino acids: CASSKQGAGGNTIYF. The CDR3 region has the DNA TGTGCCAGCAGTAAACAGGGGGCGGGTGGAAACACCATATATTTT.

V usage is TRBV9 and J usage is TRBJ2-5; maybe TRBD1 (6 bases). This CDR3 is built from 13 residues. The V gene's germline CDR1 is SGDLS and CDR2 YYNGEE. V shed 0 bases and J shed 4 bases, with 7 bases lying between them. The CDR3 spells CASSVGTAETQYF. Here the CDR3 DNA reads TGTGCCAGCAGCGTAGGGACAGCAGAGACCCAGTACTTC.

The chain couples TRBV4-2 to TRBJ2-3; 7 bases match TRBD1. V was pared by 5 bases and J by 0 bases, with 8 bases of the junction left unmatched. Germline CDR1 LGHNA, CDR2 YNFKEQ. There are 16 residues in the CDR3. CDR3 in amino acids: CASSVHRGSSTDTQYF. The DNA of the CDR3 is TGTGCCAGCAGCGTACACAGGGGTTCTAGCACAGATACGCAGTATTTT.

The J gene is TRBJ2-1, the V gene TRBV7-3; maybe TRBD1 (6 bases). CDR1 and CDR2 (germline): SGHTA, FQGTGA. The CDR3 runs 15 residues. The V gene lost 1 base and the J gene lost 10 bases, with 17 bases spanning the gap. CDR3 nucleotides: TGTGCCAGCAGCTTAAACTCCCCCCCAGGGGAAGAGCAGTTCTTC. It translates to CASSLNSPPGEEQFF. Using reference TRBV7-3 and TRBJ2-1 for the parts outside the CDR3, the full variable domain is GAGVSQTPSNKVTEKGKYVELRCDPISGHTALYWYRQSLGQGPEFLIYFQGTGAADDSGLPNDRFFAVRPEGSVSTLKIQRTERGDSAVYLCASSLNSPPGEEQFFGPGTRLTVL.

V is TRBV11-2 and J is TRBJ2-5, with 12 bases aligning to TRBD2. From germline, CDR1 is SGHAT and CDR2 FQNNGV. J was trimmed by 2 bases and V by 5 bases; bases with no gene match: 6. The CDR3 contains 16 residues. CDR3 loop: CASSQRLAGDQETQYF. In nucleotides, the CDR3 is TGTGCCAGCAGCCAAAGACTAGCGGGGGATCAAGAGACCCAGTACTTC.

This chain joins TRBV9 and TRBJ1-2; D perhaps matches TRBD1 (6 bases). V lost 4 bases to trimming and J lost 4 bases, with 14 bases between them. CDR1 and CDR2 from the germline V gene are SGDLS and YYNGEE. CDR3 length equals 14 residues. In nucleotides, the CDR3 is TGTGCCAGCAGCAATGCCAGGGGTGTCTATGGCTACACCTTC. Amino acid sequence: CASSNARGVYGYTF.

The chain couples TRBV11-2 to TRBJ2-5; 7 bases agree with TRBD1. After removal of 5 bases from V and 3 bases from J, the junction contained 3 bases not matched to a gene. Germline V gives CDR1 SGHAT, CDR2 FQNNGV. The CDR3 runs to 13 residues. CDR3 bases: TGTGCCAGCAGCCGGACAGGAAAAGAGACCCAGTACTTC. This translates into CASSRTGKETQYF.

The chain combines TRBV3-1 (or the pseudogene TRBV3-2) with TRBJ1-5; D remains unclear. CDR1 LGHDT and CDR2 YNNKEL come from the germline V gene (reference sequence). Deletions cut 1 base from V and 1 base from J, with 11 bases between. This CDR3 region has 16 residues. This CDR3 is CASSQGWAGSNQPQHF. The CDR3 DNA follows: TGTGCCAGCAGCCAAGGCTGGGCAGGCAGCAATCAGCCCCAGCATTTT.